Presented here are 2 T cell receptor beta chains from one specimen sequenced in a study of cytomegalovirus exposure and HLA in healthy donors. The PCR ran on 60 Vbeta and 13 Jbeta primers. TCRdb keeps only in-frame clones here, not all; method: immunoSEQ multiplex PCR. There are 120,000 to 150,000 clones in the sample; 60% to 85% occur only once, and 6.5% to 8.5% lies in the top ten. The sample comprised PBMCs. Every receptor here comes from a middle-aged woman in good health and CMV-seropositive.

The chain couples TRBV7-3 to TRBJ2-2; the D is unclear. Trimming cost V 1 base and J 6 bases, with 6 bases left between them. This CDR3 has 13 amino acids. Looked up from germline, CDR1 is SGHTA and CDR2 is FQGTGA. CDR3 in amino acids: CASSLNTAGELFF. The CDR3 coding sequence is TGTGCCAGCAGCTTAAATACGGCCGGGGAGCTGTTTTTT.

As to this clone: Within the sample, other DNA sequences also encode this same CDR3. The chain carries TRBV5-1 and TRBJ1-5; 7 nucleotides align to TRBD1. With V trimmed by 5 bases and J by 1 base, 6 bases remained unmatched. CDR1 and CDR2 (germline): SGHRS, YFSETQ. This CDR3 has 15 amino acids. The chain's CDR3 is CASSLGGQSNQPQHF. The CDR3 DNA is TGCGCCAGCAGTTTAGGGGGCCAGAGCAATCAGCCCCAGCATTTT.